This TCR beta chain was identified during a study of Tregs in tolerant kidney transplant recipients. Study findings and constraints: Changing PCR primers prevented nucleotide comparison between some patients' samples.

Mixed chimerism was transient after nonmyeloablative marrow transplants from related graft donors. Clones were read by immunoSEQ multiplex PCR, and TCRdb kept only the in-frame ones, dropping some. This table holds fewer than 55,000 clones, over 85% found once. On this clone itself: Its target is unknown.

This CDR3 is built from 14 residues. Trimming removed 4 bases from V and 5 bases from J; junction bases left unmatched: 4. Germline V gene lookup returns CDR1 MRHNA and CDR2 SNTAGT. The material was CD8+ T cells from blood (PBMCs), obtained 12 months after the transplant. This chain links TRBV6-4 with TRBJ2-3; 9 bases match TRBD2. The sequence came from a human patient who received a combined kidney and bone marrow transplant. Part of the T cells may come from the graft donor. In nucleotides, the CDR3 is TGTGCCAGCAGTGTGGCGGGGGGGCGAGATACGCAGTATTTT. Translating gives CASSVAGGRDTQYF.